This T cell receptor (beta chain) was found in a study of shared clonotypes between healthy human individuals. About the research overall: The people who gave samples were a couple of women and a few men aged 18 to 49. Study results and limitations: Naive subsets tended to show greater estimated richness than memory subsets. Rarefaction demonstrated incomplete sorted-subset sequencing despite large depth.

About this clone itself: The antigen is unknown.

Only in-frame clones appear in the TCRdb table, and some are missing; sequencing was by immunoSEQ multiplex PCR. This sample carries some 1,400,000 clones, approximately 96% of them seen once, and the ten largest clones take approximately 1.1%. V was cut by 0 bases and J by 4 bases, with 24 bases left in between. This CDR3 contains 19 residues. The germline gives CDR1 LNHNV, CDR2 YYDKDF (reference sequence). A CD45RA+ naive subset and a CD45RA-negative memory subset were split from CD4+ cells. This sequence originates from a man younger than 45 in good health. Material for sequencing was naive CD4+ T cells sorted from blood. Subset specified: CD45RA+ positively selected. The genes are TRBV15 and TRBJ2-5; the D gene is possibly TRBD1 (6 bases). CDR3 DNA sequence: TGTGCCACCAGCAGAGATAGTGGGCAGGGGTCGGGATCGAGAGAGACCCAGTACTTC. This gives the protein CATSRDSGQGSGSRETQYF.